Below are 23 T cell receptor beta chains sequenced from a single sample in a study of Ad26.COV2.S vaccination and SARS-CoV-2 variants. Produced via immunoSEQ multiplex PCR; TCRdb's table is partial and in-frame only. This sample yields 430,000 or so clones, of which roughly 87% are seen a single time; 2% to 3% belongs to the top ten. The sample's treatment: around 19 received Ad26.COV2.S at low or high dose, single or two shots; 5 received placebo; per-sample allocation not given. All samples were drawn on day 63, counting from the first vaccine or placebo injection. This specimen was peripheral blood, taken in a trial of Ad26.COV2.S vaccine versus placebo. Source of these receptors: a person aged 18 to 59 who received the Ad26.COV2.S COVID-19 vaccine or a placebo.

Here the CDR3 reads CASSPFSSGSYNEQFF. The CDR3 DNA sequence: TGTGCCAGCTCACCCTTCTCTAGCGGGTCTTACAATGAGCAGTTCTTC. The chain couples TRBV18 to TRBJ2-1; TRBD2 agrees at 8 bases. The CDR3 runs to 16 residues. Germline trimming cut 3 bases from V and 4 bases from J; bases unmatched to any gene: 8. Per the germline V gene, CDR1 is KGHSH and CDR2 is LQKENI.

V gene TRBV9 combines with J gene TRBJ2-3; D perhaps matches TRBD2 (5 bases). Deletions cut 0 bases from V and 3 bases from J, with 8 bases between. The germline V gene encodes CDR1 SGDLS and CDR2 YYNGEE. CDR3 length: 14 residues. The CDR3 protein is CASSVGSGTDTQYF. Written as DNA, the CDR3 is TGTGCCAGCAGCGTAGGCTCGGGAACAGATACGCAGTATTTT.

This chain links TRBV5-8 with TRBJ2-6; D call uncertain. Germline CDR1 SGHTS, CDR2 YDEGEE. The ends were cut back, 4 bases at V and 2 bases at J, with 10 bases in the middle. The CDR3 is 15 amino acids. The CDR3 DNA follows: TGTGCCAGCAGCAGGCCTTACCCTGGGGCCAACGTCCTGACTTTC. It translates to CASSRPYPGANVLTF.

V gene TRBV5-8 combines with J gene TRBJ2-1, with D uncertain. The germline CDR1 and CDR2 sequences are SGHTS and YDEGEE. The CDR3 covers 11 residues. V lost 3 bases to trimming and J lost 16 bases, with 14 bases between them. The CDR3, as DNA: TGTGCCAGCAGCTGGGGTACATCTCCCTTCTTC. Translating it yields CASSWGTSPFF.

The genes are TRBV6-2 or TRBV6-3 and TRBJ2-7, with TRBD1 matching 10 bases. CDR3 size: 15 residues. The germline gives CDR1 MNHEY, CDR2 SVGEGT. Trimming cost V 1 base and J 2 bases; bases outside gene matches: 2. CDR3 sequence (DNA): TGTGCCAGCAGTTACTTAGGGACAGGGGCCTACGAGCAGTACTTC. Protein: CASSYLGTGAYEQYF.

This sequence joins TRBV9 and TRBJ1-5; a weak D match, TRBD1 (6 bases). The V end was cut by 2 bases, the J end by 5 bases, with 8 bases between. The length of the CDR3 is 13 residues. Germline-derived CDR1 and CDR2 are SGDLS and YYNGEE. The CDR3 DNA sequence: TGTGCCAGCAGCGTTCAGGGGTATCAGCCCCAGCATTTT. Translation: CASSVQGYQPQHF.

This clone showed up just once. This chain links TRBV18 with TRBJ2-2, with 8 positions matching TRBD1. The V gene end was trimmed by 4 bases and the J gene end by 1 base; junction bases not matched to a gene: 5. Germline CDR1 KGHSH, CDR2 LQKENI. The CDR3 covers 16 residues. The CDR3 region has the DNA TGTGCCAGCTCACGACAGGGGACACTGAACACCGGGGAGCTGTTTTTT. Protein sequence: CASSRQGTLNTGELFF.

This chain links TRBV29-1 with TRBJ1-4, with D possibly TRBD1 on 6 matching bases. CDR3 length: 13 amino acids. Trimming took off 7 bases at V and 3 bases at J, with 12 bases between the two ends. CDR1 is SQVTM and CDR2 is ANQGSEA in the germline V gene. Here the CDR3 reads CSAAGASNEKLFF. CDR3 in DNA: TGCAGCGCCGCAGGGGCCTCTAATGAAAAACTGTTTTTT.

The chain carries TRBV3-1 (or the pseudogene TRBV3-2) and TRBJ2-3, with D unresolved. From germline, CDR1 is LGHDT and CDR2 YNNKEL (reference sequence). V was cut by 1 base and J by 1 base, with 3 bases left in between. The CDR3 is 13 residues long. This CDR3 reads CASSQGGTDTQYF. The CDR3 bases are TGTGCCAGCAGCCAAGGTGGCACAGATACGCAGTATTTT.

The chain recombines TRBV4-1 with TRBJ1-2; 7 nucleotides agree with TRBD1. Germline-derived CDR1 and CDR2 are MGHRA and YSYEKL. The CDR3 totals 12 residues. J lost 5 bases, V lost 4 bases, and 1 base had no gene match. CDR3 DNA sequence: TGCGCCAGCAGCCTACAGGGGTATGGCTACACCTTC. Amino acid sequence: CASSLQGYGYTF.

The chain recombines TRBV3-1 (or the pseudogene TRBV3-2) with TRBJ2-7, with a possible D match to TRBD1 (6 bases). With 3 bases removed from V and 2 bases from J, the gap between germline ends came to 14 bases. This CDR3 has 15 residues. Germline V gene data show CDR1 as LGHDT and CDR2 as YNNKEL (reference sequence). CDR3 in amino acids: CASSQVTGWPYEQYF. CDR3 bases: TGTGCCAGCAGCCAGGTCACAGGGTGGCCCTACGAGCAGTACTTC.

This clone has only a few counts. The V and J genes are TRBV19 and TRBJ2-5, with D possibly TRBD1 on 5 matching bases. Germline assignment: CDR1 LNHDA and CDR2 SQIVND (reference sequence). The V and J ends lost 2 bases and 0 bases respectively, with 13 bases between them. The CDR3 is 16 amino acids. The CDR3 sequence is CASSILAGSYQETQYF. The CDR3 nucleotides are TGTGCCAGTAGTATACTGGCAGGGTCGTACCAAGAGACCCAGTACTTC.

This clone occurred once. The V gene is TRBV7-9, the J gene TRBJ2-6; D unclear. CDR3 length: 14 residues. Germline V gives CDR1 SEHNR, CDR2 FQNEAQ (reference sequence). V dropped 6 bases and J dropped 3 bases, with 9 bases sitting between them. The CDR3 reads CASREAGGANVLTF. In nucleotides, the CDR3 is TGTGCCAGCAGAGAGGCCGGTGGGGCCAACGTCCTGACTTTC.

Here the CDR3 DNA reads TGTGCCAGCAGTTACTCGACCTCATGGCGGGGGCCGTACGAGCAGTACTTC. It is translated as CASSYSTSWRGPYEQYF. The chain recombines TRBV6-2 or TRBV6-3 with TRBJ2-7; possible D gene TRBD2, 7 bases. This CDR3 spans 17 amino acids. CDR1 is MNHEY, CDR2 SVGEGT, per germline. The ends were cut back, 0 bases at V and 4 bases at J, with 19 bases in the middle.

The chain links TRBV19 to TRBJ2-1; 8 bases are a match to TRBD2. Germline CDR1 LNHDA, CDR2 SQIVND (reference sequence). Unmatched junction bases numbered 11, after V lost 0 bases and J lost 7 bases. The CDR3 has 17 residues. This chain's CDR3 is CASSIEGRGGLRNEQFF. In DNA form, the CDR3 reads TGTGCCAGTAGTATAGAAGGACGGGGGGGGCTTAGGAATGAGCAGTTCTTC.

The rearrangement joins TRBV7-2 to TRBJ2-2; D gene uncertain. This CDR3 region has 17 residues. Trimming pared 2 bases from V and 3 bases from J, leaving 16 bases between. Germline lookup yields CDR1 SGHTA and CDR2 FQGNSA. This chain's CDR3 is CASSLFQLKLYTGELFF. The CDR3 nucleotides read TGTGCCAGCAGCTTATTCCAGTTAAAACTCTACACCGGGGAGCTGTTTTTT.

V gene TRBV18 combines with J gene TRBJ2-1; TRBD2 matches 8 bases. The V and J ends lost 3 bases and 1 base, in that order; junction bases with no gene match: 5. This CDR3 is built from 16 residues. Germline V gives CDR1 KGHSH, CDR2 LQKENI. The CDR3 DNA follows: TGTGCCAGCTCACCTACCGGGACTAGGTCCTACAATGAGCAGTTCTTC. Its translation: CASSPTGTRSYNEQFF.

The rearrangement links TRBV3-1 (or the pseudogene TRBV3-2) to TRBJ1-2; 7 bases align to TRBD1. CDR1 LGHDT and CDR2 YNNKEL come from the germline V gene (reference sequence). The ends lost 4 bases at V and 2 bases at J; junction bases unmatched: 1. This CDR3 spans 13 amino acids. The CDR3 spells CASSPQGNYGYTF. The DNA for the CDR3 is TGTGCCAGCAGCCCACAGGGGAACTATGGCTACACCTTC.

The chain combines TRBV28 with TRBJ1-5, with D perhaps TRBD1 (5 bases). The ends were cut back, 4 bases at V and 5 bases at J, with 15 bases in the middle. The germline V gene encodes CDR1 MDHEN and CDR2 SYDVKM. The CDR3 runs to 15 residues. The CDR3 region is CASSSLQGVYQPQHF. The CDR3, as DNA: TGTGCCAGCAGTTCGCTGCAGGGAGTCTATCAGCCCCAGCATTTT.

The rearrangement uses TRBV19 and TRBJ1-5; 8 nucleotides line up with TRBD1. This CDR3 is built from 16 residues. After removal of 7 bases from V and 4 bases from J, the junction contained 12 bases not matched to a gene. In germline, CDR1 is LNHDA, CDR2 SQIVND (reference sequence). The CDR3 reads CASNRRTGRVNQPQHF. The DNA of the CDR3 is TGTGCCAGTAACCGCCGGACAGGGAGGGTGAATCAGCCCCAGCATTTT.

The J gene is TRBJ2-3, the V gene TRBV6-5, with D maybe TRBD2 (5 bases). Trimming stripped 6 bases from V and 2 bases from J, with 12 bases between. The CDR3 extends over 14 amino acids. CDR1 is MNHEY, CDR2 SVGAGI, per germline. For the CDR3, the DNA is TGTGCCAGCAGATCGGGATGGAACACAGATACGCAGTATTTT. Residues: CASRSGWNTDTQYF.

J is TRBJ2-1 and V is TRBV11-3; D not resolved. The CDR3 has 12 residues. Germline values: CDR1 SGHNT, CDR2 YENEEA. The germline V and J ends were trimmed by 4 bases and 11 bases, with 12 bases remaining between them. The CDR3 nucleotides are TGTGCCAGCAGCTACGACTCCCCTAAGCAGTTCTTC. Protein product: CASSYDSPKQFF.

V and J are TRBV6-6 and TRBJ2-7; D is undetermined. This CDR3 is built from 12 residues. The germline V and J ends were trimmed by 2 bases and 3 bases, with 5 bases remaining between them. Germline lookup yields CDR1 MNHNY and CDR2 SVGAGI (reference sequence). CDR3: CASSYDGYEQYV. CDR3 coding DNA: TGTGCCAGCAGTTACGACGGCTACGAGCAGTACGTC.